Sequencing of this T cell receptor (beta chain) was carried out in a study of T-cell reconstitution after alpha-beta-depleted transplantation in children. Germline V CDR1 and CDR2: SGHVS, FNYEAQ. This CDR3 has 17 residues. Losses at the gene ends were 5 bases for V and 4 bases for J; bases not matched to a gene: 13. Unique molecular identifiers were incorporated during preparation of the TCRbeta library. Via MiXCR, TCRdb re-called the PCR reads, giving one row per CDR3 protein. The sample includes about 160,000 distinct CDR3 sequences, 11% of them seen just once. This clonotype was picked up many times.

This chain links TRBV7-6 with TRBJ2-1, with 8 bases matching TRBD2. The material sequenced was PBMCs, taken before TCRalphabeta/CD19-depleted stem cell transplant. The clonotype comes from a boy between 2 and 10 years old with acute myeloid leukemia, due to receive a stem cell transplant. The CDR3 DNA is TGTGCCAGCAGCCCGCGTCGGGCTAGCGGGCTTTACAATGAGCAGTTCTTC. This gives the protein CASSPRRASGLYNEQFF.